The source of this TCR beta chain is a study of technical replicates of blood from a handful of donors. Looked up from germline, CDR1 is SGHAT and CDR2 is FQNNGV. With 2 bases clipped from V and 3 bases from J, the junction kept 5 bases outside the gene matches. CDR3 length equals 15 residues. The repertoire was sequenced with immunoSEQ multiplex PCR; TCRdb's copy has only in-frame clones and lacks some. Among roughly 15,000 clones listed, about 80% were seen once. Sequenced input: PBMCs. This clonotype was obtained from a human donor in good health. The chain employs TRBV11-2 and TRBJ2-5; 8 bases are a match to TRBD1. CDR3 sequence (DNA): TGTGCCAGCAGCTTATATCAGGGGGCTGAAGAGACCCAGTACTTC. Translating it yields CASSLYQGAEETQYF.